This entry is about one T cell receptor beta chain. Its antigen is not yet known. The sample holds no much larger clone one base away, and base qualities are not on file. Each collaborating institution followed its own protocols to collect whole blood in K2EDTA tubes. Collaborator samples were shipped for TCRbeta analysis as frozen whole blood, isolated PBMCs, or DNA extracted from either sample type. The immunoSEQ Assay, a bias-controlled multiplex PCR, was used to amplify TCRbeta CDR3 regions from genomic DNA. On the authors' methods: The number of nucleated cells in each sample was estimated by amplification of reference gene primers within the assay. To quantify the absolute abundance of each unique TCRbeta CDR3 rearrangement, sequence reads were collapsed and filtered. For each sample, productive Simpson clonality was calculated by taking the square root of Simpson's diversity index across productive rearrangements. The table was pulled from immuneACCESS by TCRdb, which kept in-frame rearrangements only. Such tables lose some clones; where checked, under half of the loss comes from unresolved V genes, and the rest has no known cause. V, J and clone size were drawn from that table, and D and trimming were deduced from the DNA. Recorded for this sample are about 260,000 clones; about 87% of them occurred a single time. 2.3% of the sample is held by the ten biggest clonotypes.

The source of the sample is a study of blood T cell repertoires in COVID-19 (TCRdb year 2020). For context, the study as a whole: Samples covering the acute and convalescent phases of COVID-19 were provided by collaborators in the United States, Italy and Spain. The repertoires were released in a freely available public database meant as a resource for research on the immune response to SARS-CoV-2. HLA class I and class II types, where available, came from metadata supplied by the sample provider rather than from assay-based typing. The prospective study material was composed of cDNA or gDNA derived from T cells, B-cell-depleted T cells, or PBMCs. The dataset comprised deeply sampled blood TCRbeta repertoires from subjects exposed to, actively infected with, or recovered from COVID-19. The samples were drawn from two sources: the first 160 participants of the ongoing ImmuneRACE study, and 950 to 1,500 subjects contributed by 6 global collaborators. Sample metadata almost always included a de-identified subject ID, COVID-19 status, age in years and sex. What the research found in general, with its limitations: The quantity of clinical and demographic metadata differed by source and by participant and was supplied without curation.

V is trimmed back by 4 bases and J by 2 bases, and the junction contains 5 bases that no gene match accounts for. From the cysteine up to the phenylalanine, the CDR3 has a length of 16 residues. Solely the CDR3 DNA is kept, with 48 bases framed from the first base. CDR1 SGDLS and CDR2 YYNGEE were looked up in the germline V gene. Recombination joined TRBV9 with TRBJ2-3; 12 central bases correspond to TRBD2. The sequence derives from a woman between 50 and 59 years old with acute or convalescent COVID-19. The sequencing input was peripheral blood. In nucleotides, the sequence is TGTGCCAGCAGCTCTGGGACTAGCGGGTACACAGATACGCAGTATTTT. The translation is CASSSGTSGYTDTQYF. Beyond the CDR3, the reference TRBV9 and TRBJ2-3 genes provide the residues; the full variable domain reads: DSGVTQTPKHLITATGQRVTLRCSPRSGDLSVYWYQQSLDQGLQFLIQYYNGEERAKGNILERFSAQQFPDLHSELNLSSLELGDSALYFCASSSGTSGYTDTQYFGPGTRLTVL.